Listed here are 24 T cell receptor beta chains from one sample, sequenced in a study of OX40 agonist ivuxolimab in advanced cancers. Assay used: immunoSEQ multiplex PCR; TCRdb lists only in-frame clones, some missing. The sample has more than 65,000 clones, about 80% seen once. The sample consisted of CD4+ or CD8+ T cells sorted from blood, taken in a trial of the OX40 agonist ivuxolimab. These receptors were obtained from an adult with an advanced solid tumor such as melanoma, head and neck, liver or kidney cancer.

The chain links TRBV19 to TRBJ1-1; 7 nucleotides match TRBD1. Losses at the gene ends were 3 bases for V and 6 bases for J; bases not matched to a gene: 10. In germline, CDR1 is LNHDA, CDR2 SQIVND (reference sequence). This CDR3 contains 15 residues. The CDR3 DNA is TGTGCCAGTAGTATTCAGACAGGGATTACGGCTGAAGCTTTCTTT. Encoded protein: CASSIQTGITAEAFF.

This chain connects TRBV10-2 to TRBJ1-5, with 7 bases lining up with TRBD1. There are 14 residues in the CDR3. Per germline, CDR1 WSHSY and CDR2 SAAADI. J gave up 7 bases and V 6 bases, and 9 bases lay outside the gene matches. The CDR3 here is CASSRGTEGQPQHF. The CDR3 region has the DNA TGCGCCAGCAGCCGGGGGACAGAGGGCCAGCCCCAGCATTTT.

This clone was counted a few times. The genes are TRBV18 and TRBJ2-2; tentatively, D is TRBD1 (5 bases). The CDR3 is 18 amino acids. The germline V and J ends were trimmed by 2 bases and 2 bases, with 18 bases remaining between them. The germline V gene encodes CDR1 KGHSH and CDR2 LQKENI. The CDR3 reads CASSPTPQGPSNTGELFF. CDR3 DNA sequence: TGTGCCAGCTCACCAACCCCGCAGGGCCCCTCTAACACCGGGGAGCTGTTTTTT.

This chain links TRBV5-1 with TRBJ2-3; TRBD2 matches at 12 bases. CDR1 SGHRS and CDR2 YFSETQ come from the germline V gene. The V and J ends lost 0 bases and 1 base, in that order; junction bases with no gene match: 3. CDR3 size: 17 residues. CDR3 bases: TGCGCCAGCAGCTTGGCGACTAGCGGGGGCCGCACAGATACGCAGTATTTT. Its protein product is CASSLATSGGRTDTQYF. The full variable domain, rest sourced from reference TRBV5-1 and TRBJ2-3, is KAGVTQTPRYLIKTRGQQVTLSCSPISGHRSVSWYQQTPGQGLQFLFEYFSETQRNKGNFPGRFSGRQFSNSRSEMNVSTLELGDSALYLCASSLATSGGRTDTQYFGPGTRLTVL.

This chain joins TRBV5-1 and TRBJ2-5, with D tentatively TRBD2 (5 bases). The V gene's germline CDR1 is SGHRS and CDR2 YFSETQ. The V and J ends lost 0 bases and 8 bases respectively, with 11 bases between them. The CDR3 runs 13 residues. The CDR3 nucleotides are TGCGCCAGCAGCTTGGTGGGAGATGACACCCAGTACTTC. Translating gives CASSLVGDDTQYF.

This clone has a single count. This chain joins TRBV5-1 and TRBJ2-7; D possibly corresponds to TRBD1 (5 bases). The CDR3 covers 15 residues. Trimming pared 2 bases from V and 2 bases from J, leaving 14 bases between. Germline-derived CDR1 and CDR2 are SGHRS and YFSETQ. This CDR3 reads CASSLGDSQTYEQYF. The CDR3 DNA follows: TGCGCCAGCAGCTTAGGGGATTCTCAAACCTACGAGCAGTACTTC.

The V call is TRBV5-6, the J call TRBJ1-1, with D possibly matching TRBD1 (5 bases). Germline lookup yields CDR1 SGHDT and CDR2 YYEEEE. CDR3 length equals 14 residues. The V gene lost 1 base and the J gene lost 5 bases, with 12 bases spanning the gap. As DNA, the CDR3 is TGTGCCAGCAGCTTGTGGGGGGGAAGGACTGAAGCTTTCTTT. Amino acids: CASSLWGGRTEAFF.

The gene calls are TRBV27 and TRBJ1-3; D is possibly TRBD1 (6 bases). In germline, CDR1 is MNHEY, CDR2 SMNVEV (reference sequence). The V end lost 5 bases, the J end lost 6 bases, and 17 bases lay between the germline ends. This CDR3 contains 15 residues. The CDR3, as DNA: TGTGCCAGCAGTCTACGGGGGCCGGGAGTAAACACCATATATTTT. This gives the protein CASSLRGPGVNTIYF.

The chain uses TRBV6-6 and TRBJ2-2, with D hard to call. The CDR3 is 15 amino acids. Per the germline V gene, CDR1 is MNHNY and CDR2 is SVGAGI (reference sequence). V dropped 2 bases and J dropped 3 bases, with 10 bases sitting between them. The chain's CDR3 is CASSYLSADTGELFF. As DNA, the CDR3 is TGTGCCAGCAGTTACCTTTCAGCCGACACCGGGGAGCTGTTTTTT.

The chain is built from TRBV5-1 and TRBJ2-3; 7 nucleotides agree with TRBD1. The CDR3 is 16 amino acids. CDR1 is SGHRS and CDR2 is YFSETQ in the germline V gene. V trimming: 4 bases; J trimming: 1 base; junction bases outside the gene matches: 9. As DNA, the CDR3 is TGCGCCAGCAGCATCGGACAGGAGACGGGCACAGATACGCAGTATTTT. Residues: CASSIGQETGTDTQYF.

The V and J genes are TRBV6-6 and TRBJ1-2; 7 bases are a match to TRBD1. Germline CDR1 MNHNY, CDR2 SVGAGI (reference sequence). After removal of 5 bases from V and 3 bases from J, the junction contained 9 bases not matched to a gene. The CDR3 extends over 15 amino acids. In DNA form, the CDR3 reads TGTGCCAGCAGTGGAGGACAGGCCCGTTACTATGGCTACACCTTC. Residues: CASSGGQARYYGYTF.

This clone was seen just once. The rearrangement joins TRBV30 to TRBJ2-2; D is unclear. Per the germline V gene, CDR1 is GTSNPN and CDR2 is SVGIG (reference sequence). The CDR3 runs to 16 residues. V gave up 3 bases and J gave up 1 base, with 15 bases separating them. The chain's CDR3 is CAWSRGTSRNTGELFF. DNA of the CDR3: TGTGCCTGGAGCAGAGGTACGAGCAGGAACACCGGGGAGCTGTTTTTT.

The chain uses TRBV18 and TRBJ2-7; possible D gene TRBD2, 7 bases. Deletions cut 3 bases from V and 0 bases from J, with 15 bases between. The germline gives CDR1 KGHSH, CDR2 LQKENI. The CDR3 contains 16 residues. In DNA form, the CDR3 reads TGTGCCAGCTCACCCCGAGGGAGGGGGGGCTCCTACGAGCAGTACTTC. Its translation: CASSPRGRGGSYEQYF. Variable domain in full (rest from reference TRBV18 and TRBJ2-7): NAGVMQNPRHLVRRRGQEARLRCSPMKGHSHVYWYRQLPEEGLKFMVYLQKENIIDESGMPKERFSAEFPKEGPSILRIQQVVRGDSAAYFCASSPRGRGGSYEQYFGPGTRLTVT.

V gene TRBV5-1 combines with J gene TRBJ2-5; 9 bases fit TRBD1. This CDR3 is 15 amino acids long. Trimming removed 6 bases from V and 1 base from J; junction bases left unmatched: 7. Germline loops: CDR1 SGHRS, CDR2 YFSETQ. CDR3 sequence (DNA): TGCGCCAGCACCGCCCCGACAGGGGGCCAAGAGACCCAGTACTTC. The encoded protein is CASTAPTGGQETQYF. The full variable domain, completed using reference TRBV5-1 and TRBJ2-5, is KAGVTQTPRYLIKTRGQQVTLSCSPISGHRSVSWYQQTPGQGLQFLFEYFSETQRNKGNFPGRFSGRQFSNSRSEMNVSTLELGDSALYLCASTAPTGGQETQYFGPGTRLLVL.

The chain combines TRBV19 with TRBJ1-2, with unresolved D. Germline loops: CDR1 LNHDA, CDR2 SQIVND (reference sequence). V was clipped by 6 bases and J by 7 bases, with 15 bases between them. CDR3 size: 13 residues. The CDR3 protein is CASSQTLAGGYTF. The DNA for the CDR3 is TGTGCCAGTAGCCAGACCCTGGCGGGTGGCTACACCTTC.

This chain connects TRBV6-1 to TRBJ2-7, with D perhaps TRBD2 (7 bases). The germline V gene has CDR1 MNHNS and CDR2 SASEGT. This CDR3 is 15 amino acids long. Trimming left V 7 bases short and J 2 bases short, with 18 bases between. Here the CDR3 reads CASTMGGPPTYEQYF. The CDR3 nucleotides are TGTGCCAGCACCATGGGGGGGCCCCCTACCTACGAGCAGTACTTC.

J is TRBJ2-2 and V is TRBV28; D possibly uses TRBD1 or TRBD2 (5 bases each). CDR1 MDHEN and CDR2 SYDVKM come from the germline V gene. The germline V and J ends were trimmed by 6 bases and 0 bases, with 14 bases remaining between them. CDR3 length: 16 amino acids. The CDR3 is CASRTTGRTNTGELFF. The CDR3 nucleotides are TGTGCCAGCAGAACGACGGGACGGACGAACACCGGGGAGCTGTTTTTT. The entire variable domain, with the rest obtained from reference TRBV28 and TRBJ2-2, is as follows: DVKVTQSSRYLVKRTGEKVFLECVQDMDHENMFWYRQDPGLGLRLIYFSYDVKMKEKGDIPEGYSVSREKKERFSLILESASTNQTSMYLCASRTTGRTNTGELFFGEGSRLTVL.

V and J are TRBV5-1 and TRBJ1-1; a possible D gene is TRBD1 (5 bases). Trimming removed 4 bases from V and 3 bases from J, with 13 bases in between. This CDR3 contains 14 residues. The germline CDR1 and CDR2 sequences are SGHRS and YFSETQ. DNA of the CDR3: TGCGCCAGCAGCCCCGGGGGAGGGGACACTGAAGCTTTCTTT. It specifies CASSPGGGDTEAFF.

The table lists this clone with a count of one. The V and J genes are TRBV5-6 and TRBJ2-1, with TRBD1 as a possible D gene (6 bases). Between the trimmed V and J ends, which lost 2 bases and 10 bases, there was a span of 13 bases. The length of the CDR3 is 13 residues. Looked up from germline, CDR1 is SGHDT and CDR2 is YYEEEE. The CDR3, as DNA: TGTGCCAGCAGCTTAGGGGGTGGACGAGAGCAGTTCTTC. It codes for CASSLGGGREQFF.

CDR3 in amino acids: CASGLVGRAGVGNEQFF. The DNA for the CDR3 is TGTGCTAGTGGTTTGGTAGGGAGGGCAGGGGTTGGGAATGAGCAGTTCTTC. The V call is TRBV12-5, the J call TRBJ2-1; D might be TRBD2 (7 bases). Trimming took 0 bases from V and 7 from J, leaving 19 bases between them. In germline, CDR1 is LGHNT, CDR2 FRNRAP. CDR3 size: 17 residues.

The rearrangement uses TRBV5-5 and TRBJ2-7, with a possible D match to TRBD2 (5 bases). The CDR3 totals 16 residues. The ends were cut back, 4 bases at V and 0 bases at J, with 17 bases in the middle. CDR1 and CDR2 (germline): SGHKS, YYEKEE (reference sequence). The CDR3 DNA reads TGTGCCAGCAGCCCGGGCGGGTTATCCTTCTCCTACGAGCAGTACTTC. It yields the protein CASSPGGLSFSYEQYF.

The chain combines TRBV2 with TRBJ2-2; no definite D call. CDR1 is SNHLY, CDR2 FYNNEI, per germline. V was trimmed by 5 bases and J by 1 base, leaving 5 bases between them. CDR3 size: 13 residues. This CDR3 is CASSNRNTGELFF. The CDR3 DNA reads TGTGCCAGCAGTAACAGGAACACCGGGGAGCTGTTTTTT.

The genes are TRBV6-5 and TRBJ2-7; D is possibly TRBD1 (6 bases). V was trimmed by 5 bases and J by 6 bases, leaving 8 bases between them. This CDR3 is built from 11 residues. Germline assignment: CDR1 MNHEY and CDR2 SVGAGI. CDR3 DNA: TGTGCCAGCAGTCGACAGGCCGAGCAGTACTTC. Its translation is CASSRQAEQYF.

V is TRBV5-6 and J is TRBJ2-5, with TRBD1 matching 9 bases. The closer fit of TRBJ2-7 to the DNA end suggests the J call may be wrong. Per germline, CDR1 SGHDT and CDR2 YYEEEE. CDR3 length: 15 amino acids. CDR3 DNA sequence: TGTGCCAGCAGCTCCCTAGGGACAGGGACATACGAGCAGTACTTC. Encoded protein: CASSSLGTGTYEQYF.